A single sample gave rise to the 4 T cell receptor beta chains below, sequenced in a study of metastatic and nonmetastatic thyroid tumors. TCRdb redid the clone calls on the PCR reads using MiXCR. The sample shows around 12,000 clones, roughly 31% of them seen only once. All patients were treatment-naive before thyroid surgery. Sequencing input: tumor tissue. These receptors were obtained from a male donor with papillary thyroid cancer or a benign thyroid nodule (not recorded which). Some clones in this sample may be carry-over from other donors' samples.

This clone appeared many times. The genes are TRBV11-3 and TRBJ2-3; 7 bases agree with TRBD1. CDR1 SGHNT and CDR2 YENEEA come from the germline V gene. The CDR3 runs 16 residues. J was trimmed by 2 bases and V by 1 base; bases with no gene match: 6. The CDR3 coding sequence is TGTGCCAGCAGCTTAGGTGACAGGGACCACACAGATACGCAGTATTTT. Its protein product is CASSLGDRDHTDTQYF.

A note on this clone: This may be a read error, as it is one base from a much larger clone. The chain joins TRBV5-4 to TRBJ1-1; D remains ambiguous. Trimming cost V 0 bases and J 3 bases, with 6 bases left between them. The CDR3 has 13 residues. Per the germline V gene, CDR1 is SGHNT and CDR2 is YYREEE (reference sequence). In DNA form, the CDR3 reads TGTGCCAGCAGCTTGGGGGGTGACACTGAAGCTTTCTTT. Its translation: CASSLGGDTEAFF.

V gene TRBV30 combines with J gene TRBJ2-7; D not resolved. In germline, CDR1 is GTSNPN, CDR2 SVGIG (reference sequence). The CDR3 is 13 amino acids. V was trimmed by 3 bases and J by 3 bases, leaving 12 bases between them. CDR3 residues: CAWSDPPHYEQYV. The CDR3 DNA sequence: TGTGCCTGGAGCGACCCCCCCCACTACGAGCAGTACGTC.

The chain carries TRBV6-1 and TRBJ2-1, with 9 bases aligning to TRBD2. Germline V gene lookup returns CDR1 MNHNS and CDR2 SASEGT. CDR3 length: 16 amino acids. V lost 6 bases and J lost 0; bases outside the gene matches: 6. CDR3 amino acids: CASSENSGSSYNEQFF. CDR3 DNA: TGTGCCAGCAGCGAGAATAGCGGGAGCTCCTACAATGAGCAGTTCTTC.